Listed below are T cell receptor beta chains from one sample, sequenced in a study of shared clonotypes between healthy human individuals. The repertoire was sequenced with immunoSEQ multiplex PCR; TCRdb's copy has only in-frame clones and lacks some. Of a few million clones in the sample, roughly nine tenths were seen once. Sequencing used naive CD4+ T cells sorted from blood. Receptors were obtained from a young man in good health. Each CDR3 is given with its conserved first and last residue. The D gene is left open where the match is weak. For some rows the clone size is stated as once, few or many, or as a class when expanded; others skip it.

CDR3aa: CASSPGQLYTGELFF; CDR3nt: TGTGCCAGCAGCCCGGGACAGCTGTACACCGGGGAGCTGTTTTTT; j_gene: TRBJ2-2; abundance: -; d_gene: TRBD1; v_gene: TRBV5-5
CDR3aa: CASSYGGQTDTQYF; CDR3nt: TGTGCCAGCAGCTACGGGGGACAAACAGATACGCAGTATTTT; j_gene: TRBJ2-3; abundance: -; d_gene: -; v_gene: TRBV7-3
CDR3aa: CASSKGVSRYTGYGYTF; CDR3nt: TGTGCCAGCAGCAAAGGGGTTAGTCGTTACACTGGCTATGGCTACACCTTC; j_gene: TRBJ1-2; abundance: -; d_gene: -; v_gene: TRBV21-1
CDR3aa: CAWSYPQAETQYF; CDR3nt: TGTGCCTGGAGTTATCCCCAGGCAGAGACCCAGTACTTC; j_gene: TRBJ2-5; abundance: -; d_gene: -; v_gene: TRBV30
CDR3aa: CASSPGEGVYGYTF; CDR3nt: TGCGCCAGCAGCCCCGGAGAGGGCGTCTATGGCTACACCTTC; j_gene: TRBJ1-2; abundance: -; d_gene: -; v_gene: TRBV5-1
CDR3aa: CASTRGAWETQYF; CDR3nt: TGTGCCAGTACCCGTGGAGCTTGGGAGACCCAGTACTTC; j_gene: TRBJ2-5; abundance: -; d_gene: -; v_gene: TRBV2
CDR3aa: CSAHRQETQYF; CDR3nt: TGCAGTGCTCACAGACAAGAGACCCAGTACTTC; j_gene: TRBJ2-5; abundance: -; d_gene: -; v_gene: TRBV20-1
CDR3aa: CASSLYLGSYEQYF; CDR3nt: TGTGCCAGCAGCTTATACCTAGGGTCCTACGAGCAGTACTTC; j_gene: TRBJ2-7; abundance: -; d_gene: -; v_gene: TRBV7-2
CDR3aa: CAISDALAGEDGETQYF; CDR3nt: TGTGCCATCAGTGATGCGCTAGCGGGAGAGGACGGAGAGACCCAGTACTTC; j_gene: TRBJ2-5; abundance: -; d_gene: TRBD2; v_gene: TRBV10-3
CDR3aa: CASSIRTGYPSEQYF; CDR3nt: TGTGCCAGCAGCATACGGACAGGGTACCCCAGCGAGCAGTACTTC; j_gene: TRBJ2-7; abundance: once; d_gene: TRBD1; v_gene: TRBV7-2
CDR3aa: CASREGPINEKLFF; CDR3nt: TGTGCCAGTCGGGAGGGACCGATTAATGAAAAACTGTTTTTT; j_gene: TRBJ1-4; abundance: -; d_gene: -; v_gene: TRBV2
CDR3aa: CASSYDSGGIQETQYF; CDR3nt: TGCGCCAGCAGCTACGATAGCGGGGGAATTCAAGAGACCCAGTACTTC; j_gene: TRBJ2-5; abundance: -; d_gene: TRBD2; v_gene: TRBV5-1
CDR3aa: CASSVSTGGGGNEQFF; CDR3nt: TGTGCCAGCAGCGTCTCCACGGGGGGAGGTGGCAATGAGCAGTTCTTC; j_gene: TRBJ2-1; abundance: -; d_gene: TRBD2; v_gene: TRBV9
CDR3aa: CAISDYRIDRDPSYEQYF; CDR3nt: TGTGCCATCAGTGACTACCGGATCGACAGGGATCCCTCCTACGAGCAGTACTTC; j_gene: TRBJ2-7; abundance: -; d_gene: TRBD1; v_gene: TRBV10-3
CDR3aa: CASSLGLAVEQYF; CDR3nt: TGTGCCAGCAGCTTAGGGCTAGCGGTGGAGCAGTACTTC; j_gene: TRBJ2-7; abundance: once; d_gene: TRBD2; v_gene: TRBV7-2
CDR3aa: CASSLGLAGEQFF; CDR3nt: TGTGCCAGCAGTCTCGGACTAGCGGGTGAGCAGTTCTTC; j_gene: TRBJ2-1; abundance: -; d_gene: TRBD2; v_gene: TRBV6-6
CDR3aa: CASSSAGGPSGELFF; CDR3nt: TGTGCCAGTAGTTCAGCGGGGGGGCCCTCCGGGGAGCTGTTTTTT; j_gene: TRBJ2-2; abundance: -; d_gene: TRBD2; v_gene: TRBV19
CDR3aa: CASSPRSNSPLHF; CDR3nt: TGTGCCAGCAGCCCTCGCTCTAATTCACCCCTCCACTTT; j_gene: TRBJ1-6; abundance: -; d_gene: -; v_gene: TRBV7-9
CDR3aa: CASSYRTGTYPDEQFF; CDR3nt: TGTGCCAGCAGCTACCGGACGGGGACCTATCCTGATGAGCAGTTCTTC; j_gene: TRBJ2-1; abundance: -; d_gene: -; v_gene: TRBV13
CDR3aa: CASSYSTDTYNEQFF; CDR3nt: TGTGCCAGCAGTTACTCGACGGACACCTACAATGAGCAGTTCTTC; j_gene: TRBJ2-1; abundance: -; d_gene: -; v_gene: TRBV6-5
CDR3aa: CASSTTLATVGKNIQYF; CDR3nt: TGTGCCAGCAGCACCACCTTAGCGACAGTGGGAAAAAACATTCAGTACTTC; j_gene: TRBJ2-4; abundance: -; d_gene: -; v_gene: TRBV7-2
CDR3aa: CASSPGLAYEQYF; CDR3nt: TGTGCCAGCTCACCGGGACTCGCCTACGAGCAGTACTTC; j_gene: TRBJ2-7; abundance: -; d_gene: -; v_gene: TRBV18
CDR3aa: CASERDSSYNEQFF; CDR3nt: TGTGCCAGTGAACGGGACAGCTCCTACAATGAGCAGTTCTTC; j_gene: TRBJ2-1; abundance: -; d_gene: TRBD1; v_gene: TRBV2
CDR3aa: CASSQGSSGIDEQYF; CDR3nt: TGCGCCAGCAGCCAAGGGTCTAGCGGGATCGACGAGCAGTACTTC; j_gene: TRBJ2-7; abundance: -; d_gene: TRBD2; v_gene: TRBV4-3
CDR3aa: CASSQERLAGGPGETQYF; CDR3nt: TGTGCCAGCAGCCAAGAAAGGTTAGCGGGAGGCCCTGGAGAGACCCAGTACTTC; j_gene: TRBJ2-5; abundance: -; d_gene: TRBD2; v_gene: TRBV14
CDR3aa: CASVGGASGANVLTF; CDR3nt: TGTGCCAGCGTGGGCGGAGCCTCTGGGGCCAACGTCCTGACTTTC; j_gene: TRBJ2-6; abundance: -; d_gene: -; v_gene: TRBV19
CDR3aa: CASSADQGRQYF; CDR3nt: TGTGCCAGCAGCGCCGACCAGGGTAGGCAGTACTTC; j_gene: TRBJ2-5; abundance: once; d_gene: -; v_gene: TRBV5-4
CDR3aa: CASSLWEGLSNQPQHF; CDR3nt: TGTGCCAGCAGTTTATGGGAGGGGTTAAGCAATCAGCCCCAGCATTTT; j_gene: TRBJ1-5; abundance: -; d_gene: -; v_gene: TRBV27
CDR3aa: CASSLGTVWNYGYTF; CDR3nt: TGTGCCAGTAGCCTCGGGACAGTCTGGAACTATGGCTACACCTTC; j_gene: TRBJ1-2; abundance: -; d_gene: TRBD1; v_gene: TRBV19
CDR3aa: CASSSTPGANVLTF; CDR3nt: TGTGCCAGCAGCTCGACCCCTGGGGCCAACGTCCTGACTTTC; j_gene: TRBJ2-6; abundance: once; d_gene: -; v_gene: TRBV7-3
CDR3aa: CASSLGTGGAHSYNEQFF; CDR3nt: TGTGCCAGCAGCTTAGGGACGGGAGGGGCACACTCCTACAATGAGCAGTTCTTC; j_gene: TRBJ2-1; abundance: -; d_gene: TRBD2; v_gene: TRBV11-2
CDR3aa: CASGLGRFYEQYF; CDR3nt: TGTGCCAGCGGATTGGGGCGGTTCTACGAGCAGTACTTC; j_gene: TRBJ2-7; abundance: -; d_gene: -; v_gene: TRBV6-5
CDR3aa: CASSPRPRDRGSDTQYF; CDR3nt: TGTGCCAGCAGCCCGCGCCCTCGGGACAGGGGATCAGATACGCAGTATTTT; j_gene: TRBJ2-3; abundance: once; d_gene: TRBD1; v_gene: TRBV9
CDR3aa: CASRVEESYEQYF; CDR3nt: TGTGCCAGCAGAGTCGAAGAATCCTACGAGCAGTACTTC; j_gene: TRBJ2-7; abundance: -; d_gene: -; v_gene: TRBV2
CDR3aa: CASSLGRVVSYNEQFF; CDR3nt: TGTGCCAGCAGCTTAGGGCGGGTAGTATCATACAATGAGCAGTTCTTC; j_gene: TRBJ2-1; abundance: -; d_gene: -; v_gene: TRBV7-9
CDR3aa: CAISEGLAGGSEQFF; CDR3nt: TGTGCCATCAGTGAGGGACTAGCGGGGGGCAGTGAGCAGTTCTTC; j_gene: TRBJ2-1; abundance: -; d_gene: TRBD2; v_gene: TRBV10-3
CDR3aa: CASSELRLFLNSGNTIYF; CDR3nt: TGTGCCAGCAGTGAACTCCGCCTTTTTCTGAACTCTGGAAACACCATATATTTT; j_gene: TRBJ1-3; abundance: -; d_gene: -; v_gene: TRBV2
CDR3aa: CASSSNTDTQYF; CDR3nt: TGTGCCAGCAGTTCCAACACAGATACGCAGTATTTT; j_gene: TRBJ2-3; abundance: -; d_gene: -; v_gene: TRBV6-5
CDR3aa: CASSDRDGYTF; CDR3nt: TGTGCCAGCAGTGACAGGGATGGCTACACCTTC; j_gene: TRBJ1-2; abundance: -; d_gene: TRBD1; v_gene: TRBV6-5
CDR3aa: CASSVQQQGGTQPQHF; CDR3nt: TGTGCCAGCAGCGTTCAACAGCAGGGAGGGACTCAGCCCCAGCATTTT; j_gene: TRBJ1-5; abundance: -; d_gene: -; v_gene: TRBV7-9
CDR3aa: CASSHSSMGTQYF; CDR3nt: TGCGCCAGCAGTCACTCCTCCATGGGGACCCAGTACTTC; j_gene: TRBJ2-5; abundance: -; d_gene: -; v_gene: TRBV23-1
CDR3aa: CASSFRDRINQPQHF; CDR3nt: TGTGCCAGCAGCTTTAGGGACAGAATCAATCAGCCCCAGCATTTT; j_gene: TRBJ1-5; abundance: -; d_gene: TRBD1; v_gene: TRBV11-2
CDR3aa: CASSQDPSGGVRDTQYF; CDR3nt: TGCGCCAGCAGCCAAGATCCTAGCGGGGGGGTACGAGATACGCAGTATTTT; j_gene: TRBJ2-3; abundance: -; d_gene: TRBD2; v_gene: TRBV4-1
CDR3aa: CAISGRTESNTGELFF; CDR3nt: TGTGCCATCAGCGGTCGGACAGAGTCGAACACCGGGGAGCTGTTTTTT; j_gene: TRBJ2-2; abundance: -; d_gene: -; v_gene: TRBV10-3
CDR3aa: CASSWGSEETQYF; CDR3nt: TGTGCCAGCAGTTGGGGGAGTGAGGAGACCCAGTACTTC; j_gene: TRBJ2-5; abundance: -; d_gene: -; v_gene: TRBV6-6
CDR3aa: CASSSPRRAHYSYEQYF; CDR3nt: TGTGCTAGCAGCTCCCCACGAAGGGCCCATTACTCCTACGAGCAGTACTTC; j_gene: TRBJ2-7; abundance: -; d_gene: -; v_gene: TRBV7-7
CDR3aa: CASREGWNSNQPQHF; CDR3nt: TGTGCCAGCAGGGAAGGCTGGAATAGCAATCAGCCCCAGCATTTT; j_gene: TRBJ1-5; abundance: once; d_gene: -; v_gene: TRBV6-1
CDR3aa: CASNSGTNSNQPQHF; CDR3nt: TGCGCCAGCAACTCCGGGACGAATAGCAATCAGCCCCAGCATTTT; j_gene: TRBJ1-5; abundance: few; d_gene: -; v_gene: TRBV10-2
CDR3aa: CASSESRYRGTNEKLFF; CDR3nt: TGCGCCAGCAGTGAGTCGAGGTACAGGGGCACTAATGAAAAACTGTTTTTT; j_gene: TRBJ1-4; abundance: -; d_gene: TRBD1; v_gene: TRBV10-2
CDR3aa: CASSQSATSHYEQYF; CDR3nt: TGTGCCAGCAGCCAAAGTGCAACTTCCCACTACGAGCAGTACTTC; j_gene: TRBJ2-7; abundance: -; d_gene: -; v_gene: TRBV9
CDR3aa: CASQSGTVVGGEQYF; CDR3nt: TGTGCCAGCCAATCCGGGACTGTCGTCGGCGGCGAGCAGTACTTC; j_gene: TRBJ2-7; abundance: once; d_gene: -; v_gene: TRBV2
CDR3aa: CASSSQGANEKLFF; CDR3nt: TGTGCCAGCAGTTCACAGGGGGCGAATGAAAAACTGTTTTTT; j_gene: TRBJ1-4; abundance: once; d_gene: TRBD1; v_gene: TRBV6-5
CDR3aa: CASSAWGILYEQYF; CDR3nt: TGTGCCAGCAGTGCCTGGGGCATCCTTTACGAGCAGTACTTC; j_gene: TRBJ2-7; abundance: -; d_gene: -; v_gene: TRBV2
CDR3aa: CSVVGLYQETQYF; CDR3nt: TGCAGCGTTGTGGGGTTGTACCAAGAGACCCAGTACTTC; j_gene: TRBJ2-5; abundance: -; d_gene: -; v_gene: TRBV29-1
CDR3aa: CASSLGQRGARETQYF; CDR3nt: TGTGCCAGCAGCTTAGGCCAGCGGGGGGCCCGGGAGACCCAGTACTTC; j_gene: TRBJ2-5; abundance: -; d_gene: TRBD2; v_gene: TRBV13